Following are 28 T cell receptor beta chains from one sample sequenced in a study of siplizumab effects on memory and regulatory T cells. Clones were read by immunoSEQ multiplex PCR, and TCRdb kept only the in-frame ones, dropping some. The sample has just over 60,000 clones; 65% to 80% are singletons. Sequencing was done on a sample of memory CD4+ T cells sorted from blood. These receptors came from a human donor in good health.

This chain joins TRBV5-6 and TRBJ1-2, with TRBD1 identical over 8 bases. J was trimmed by 4 bases and V by 5 bases; bases with no gene match: 7. Germline V lookup: CDR1 SGHDT, CDR2 YYEEEE. The CDR3 length is 14 residues. CDR3 in amino acids: CASSPGQGTYGYTF. The CDR3 nucleotides read TGTGCCAGCAGTCCTGGACAGGGTACCTATGGCTACACCTTC. Supplemented by reference TRBV5-6 and TRBJ1-2, the full variable domain reads DAGVTQSPTHLIKTRGQQVTLRCSPKSGHDTVSWYQQALGQGPQFIFQYYEEEERQRGNFPDRFSGHQFPNYSSELNVNALLLGDSALYLCASSPGQGTYGYTFGSGTRLTVV.

The count of this clone is one. The chain uses TRBV28 and TRBJ1-2; possibly TRBD1 for D (6 bases). The CDR3 spans 14 residues. Trimming stripped 5 bases from V and 8 bases from J, with 18 bases between. Germline values: CDR1 MDHEN, CDR2 SYDVKM. The CDR3 DNA sequence: TGTGCCAGCAGTACGACAGGTTTATTACGGGGCTACACCTTC. Translated: CASSTTGLLRGYTF.

The rearrangement uses TRBV14 and TRBJ1-3, with a possible D match to TRBD1 (6 bases). Germline CDR1 is SGHDN and CDR2 is FVKESK. This CDR3 has 13 residues. Trimming removed 4 bases from V and 4 bases from J, with 8 bases in between. CDR3 region: CASSPQGGNTIYF. The DNA of the CDR3 is TGTGCCAGCAGCCCGCAGGGGGGAAACACCATATATTTT.

This clone was detected once. V usage is TRBV21-1 and J usage is TRBJ1-2. TRBV21-1 counts as a pseudogene. This CDR3 comprises 13 residues. The CDR3 sequence is CASTSTGTEGYTF. DNA of the CDR3: TGTGCCAGCACCTCTACAGGGACTGAAGGCTACACCTTC.

The chain has TRBV9 and TRBJ2-1, with 7 bases that match TRBD2. Germline trimming cut 4 bases from V and 0 bases from J; bases unmatched to any gene: 4. The germline V gene has CDR1 SGDLS and CDR2 YYNGEE. CDR3 length: 15 amino acids. The CDR3 DNA reads TGTGCCAGCAGCCGCGGGGGAGGCTCCTACAATGAGCAGTTCTTC. Its translation is CASSRGGGSYNEQFF.

This rearrangement joins TRBV5-6 to TRBJ2-7; possible D gene TRBD1, 6 bases. Trimming took off 0 bases at V and 2 bases at J, with 6 bases between the two ends. CDR3 length equals 13 residues. Looked up from germline, CDR1 is SGHDT and CDR2 is YYEEEE. CDR3: CASSLDRAYEQYF. Written as DNA, the CDR3 is TGTGCCAGCAGCTTGGACAGGGCCTACGAGCAGTACTTC.

The chain links TRBV15 to TRBJ2-3; 9 nucleotides agree with TRBD1. CDR3 length: 14 amino acids. Trimming took 1 base from V and 9 from J; bases not matched to a gene: 5. CDR1 is LNHNV and CDR2 is YYDKDF in the germline V gene (reference sequence). CDR3 in amino acids: CATSRGQGTGTQYF. In nucleotides, the CDR3 is TGTGCCACCAGCAGAGGACAAGGGACAGGGACGCAGTATTTT.

The chain carries TRBV5-1 and TRBJ2-6; TRBD1 matches at 11 bases. The V and J ends lost 5 bases and 2 bases, in that order; junction bases with no gene match: 9. The CDR3 has 18 amino acids. In germline, CDR1 is SGHRS, CDR2 YFSETQ. The CDR3 loop is CASSPRDRGVTGANVLTF. The DNA for the CDR3 is TGCGCCAGCAGTCCCCGGGACAGGGGGGTTACTGGGGCCAACGTCCTGACTTTC.

The chain carries TRBV6-1 and TRBJ2-7, with TRBD1 as a possible D gene (6 bases). CDR3 size: 13 residues. V lost 10 bases to trimming and J lost 1 base, with 14 bases between them. Germline V gene data show CDR1 as MNHNS and CDR2 as SASEGT. CDR3 DNA: TGTGCCACCACAAAAACAGGGTCCTACGAGCAGTACTTC. This gives the protein CATTKTGSYEQYF.

The chain carries TRBV4-3 and TRBJ1-1; 12 bases fit TRBD1. V gave up 1 base and J gave up 5 bases; unmatched junction bases: 14. The CDR3 contains 19 residues. CDR1 and CDR2 (germline): LGHNA, YSLEER. The CDR3 DNA is TGCGCCAGCAGCCAAGGACGACCGGGACAGGGGGCTCGAGGGACTGAAGCTTTCTTT. This sequence encodes CASSQGRPGQGARGTEAFF.

The chain joins TRBV5-1 to TRBJ1-4, with 9 bases aligning to TRBD1. J gave up 2 bases and V 0 bases, and 2 bases lay outside the gene matches. This CDR3 is 16 amino acids long. Germline V CDR1 and CDR2: SGHRS, YFSETQ. This CDR3 reads CASSLATGGTNEKLFF. CDR3 in DNA: TGCGCCAGCAGCTTGGCTACAGGGGGCACTAATGAAAAACTGTTTTTT.

The DNA of the CDR3 is TGTGCCAGCAGTTTATTAGTCGGAAGGGGGGATGAAAAACTGTTTTTT. It translates to CASSLLVGRGDEKLFF. V usage is TRBV27 and J usage is TRBJ1-4; tentative D call: TRBD1 (6 bases). Trimming took off 1 base at V and 6 bases at J, with 15 bases between the two ends. Germline CDR1 is MNHEY and CDR2 is SMNVEV (reference sequence). The CDR3 has 16 amino acids.

Here the CDR3 reads CASSLGTELNLAFF. Here the CDR3 DNA reads TGTGCCAGCAGCCTGGGGACAGAACTGAACTTAGCTTTCTTT. The chain is built from TRBV7-8 and TRBJ1-1; 7 bases line up with TRBD1. The J segment lost 10 bases and the V segment lost 5 bases, leaving 13 bases of the junction unmatched. The V gene's germline CDR1 is SGHVS and CDR2 FQNEAQ. This CDR3 is 14 amino acids long.

The J gene is TRBJ2-7, the V gene TRBV7-2; D is possibly TRBD1 (6 bases). The CDR3 is 14 amino acids. Trimming pared 3 bases from V and 9 bases from J, leaving 18 bases between. The germline V gene encodes CDR1 SGHTA and CDR2 FQGNSA. CDR3 region: CASSFHRQVPGQYF. The CDR3 DNA follows: TGTGCCAGCAGCTTTCACCGACAGGTCCCCGGGCAGTACTTC.

The V call is TRBV6-5, the J call TRBJ1-1; perhaps TRBD1 as D (5 bases). CDR1 is MNHEY and CDR2 is SVGAGI in the germline V gene. There are 14 residues in the CDR3. V lost 2 bases, J lost 1 base, and 8 bases lay in between. CDR3 sequence (DNA): TGTGCCAGCAGTTACAGGGGCCCGAACACTGAAGCTTTCTTT. This sequence encodes CASSYRGPNTEAFF.

This clone came up once. This chain links TRBV18 with TRBJ2-3, with 7 bases matching TRBD1. The CDR3 loop spans 19 amino acids. Losses at the gene ends were 3 bases for V and 2 bases for J; bases not matched to a gene: 17. In germline, CDR1 is KGHSH, CDR2 LQKENI. The CDR3 is CASSPPAGGSLFSTDTQYF. DNA of the CDR3: TGTGCCAGCTCACCCCCGGCAGGGGGATCCTTGTTTTCCACAGATACGCAGTATTTT.

The V and J genes are TRBV25-1 and TRBJ2-4; D is ambiguous. V lost 3 bases to trimming and J lost 7 bases, with 13 bases between them. The CDR3 totals 14 residues. CDR1 and CDR2 (germline): MGHDK, SYGVNS. This CDR3 is CASSDVGKWNIQYF. In DNA, the CDR3 is TGTGCCAGCAGTGATGTGGGGAAATGGAACATTCAGTACTTC.

The CDR3 loop is CASSFTGPREYF. CDR3 bases: TGTGCCAGCAGCTTTACCGGCCCGAGGGAGTATTTT. This chain uses TRBV5-6 with TRBJ2-3; D possibly corresponds to TRBD2 (5 bases). Germline CDR1 reads SGHDT; CDR2 reads YYEEEE. V shed 2 bases and J shed 13 bases, with 14 bases lying between them. The CDR3 length is 12 residues. The whole variable domain, remainder taken from reference TRBV5-6 and TRBJ2-3, is DAGVTQSPTHLIKTRGQQVTLRCSPKSGHDTVSWYQQALGQGPQFIFQYYEEEERQRGNFPDRFSGHQFPNYSSELNVNALLLGDSALYLCASSFTGPREYFGPGTRLTVL.

J is TRBJ1-4 and V is TRBV12-5, with 8 positions matching TRBD1. The V gene's germline CDR1 is LGHNT and CDR2 FRNRAP. This CDR3 region has 14 residues. V trimming: 6 bases; J trimming: 5 bases; junction bases outside the gene matches: 5. CDR3: CASGPGQGNEKLFF. The DNA of the CDR3 is TGTGCTAGTGGCCCCGGACAGGGCAATGAAAAACTGTTTTTT. Drawing the rest from reference TRBV12-5 and TRBJ1-4, the complete variable domain is DARVTQTPRHKVTEMGQEVTMRCQPILGHNTVFWYRQTMMQGLELLAYFRNRAPLDDSGMPKDRFSAEMPDATLATLKIQPSEPRDSAVYFCASGPGQGNEKLFFGSGTQLSVL.

The chain employs TRBV6-5 and TRBJ1-5, with 7 bases aligning to TRBD1. Germline lookup yields CDR1 MNHEY and CDR2 SVGAGI. The trim removed 4 bases at V and 4 bases at J, leaving 4 bases unmatched. CDR3 length equals 14 residues. The CDR3 region is CASSSGQSNQPQHF. CDR3 nucleotides: TGTGCCAGCAGTTCGGGACAGTCGAATCAGCCCCAGCATTTT.

The chain is built from TRBV28 and TRBJ1-4; weak D call: TRBD1 (5 bases). The ends were cut back, 2 bases at V and 7 bases at J, with 11 bases in the middle. This CDR3 contains 14 residues. Looked up from germline, CDR1 is MDHEN and CDR2 is SYDVKM. Here the CDR3 DNA reads TGTGCCAGCAGTTTAGGGGGAGGGGTTGAAAAACTGTTTTTT. Amino acid sequence: CASSLGGGVEKLFF.

The rearrangement uses TRBV14 and TRBJ1-4; unclear D gene. CDR1 is SGHDN and CDR2 is FVKESK in the germline V gene. This CDR3 comprises 14 residues. The V end lost 4 bases, the J end lost 0 bases, and 6 bases lay between the germline ends. The DNA for the CDR3 is TGTGCCAGCAGCCGAGAGACAACTAATGAAAAACTGTTTTTT. Protein sequence: CASSRETTNEKLFF.

This clone was observed once. The gene calls are TRBV14 and TRBJ2-5; no reliable D call. The CDR3 runs 13 residues. Trimming pared 1 base from V and 4 bases from J, leaving 7 bases between. Germline loops: CDR1 SGHDN, CDR2 FVKESK. The CDR3 region has the DNA TGTGCCAGCAGCCAAGGAACGGGAGAGACCCAGTACTTC. Amino acid sequence: CASSQGTGETQYF.

The chain joins TRBV19 to TRBJ2-7, with 7 nucleotides matching TRBD1. The CDR3 runs 15 residues. The V segment lost 7 bases and the J segment 3 bases; nucleotides outside the gene matches: 12. CDR1 and CDR2 (germline): LNHDA, SQIVND (reference sequence). The CDR3 DNA reads TGTGCCAGTAAATTCATCGGGGACAGCCTCTACGAGCAGTACTTC. Translating gives CASKFIGDSLYEQYF.

CDR3 protein: CASSGRNPNYGYTF. Here the CDR3 DNA reads TGTGCCAGCAGCGGGCGGAATCCTAACTATGGCTACACCTTC. V is TRBV7-2 and J is TRBJ1-2; no definite D call. The germline V gene has CDR1 SGHTA and CDR2 FQGNSA. CDR3 length: 14 amino acids. Trimming removed 5 bases at V and 0 bases at J, with 10 bases between.

The gene calls are TRBV19 and TRBJ1-3; 9 nucleotides match TRBD1. Trimming took 3 bases from V and 1 from J; bases not matched to a gene: 4. Germline-derived CDR1 and CDR2 are LNHDA and SQIVND (reference sequence). The CDR3 is 16 amino acids. The CDR3: CASSIDRGVSGNTIYF. For the CDR3, the DNA is TGTGCCAGTAGTATTGACAGGGGGGTTTCTGGAAACACCATATATTTT.

V and J are TRBV18 and TRBJ1-3; D gene uncertain. The CDR3 has 16 residues. With 6 bases removed from V and 4 bases from J, the gap between germline ends came to 19 bases. Germline CDR1 reads KGHSH; CDR2 reads LQKENI. CDR3 residues: CASSLTSLGTGNTIYF. DNA for the CDR3: TGTGCCAGCTCCCTGACCTCGTTGGGCACGGGAAACACCATATATTTT.

The chain carries TRBV6-5 and TRBJ1-1; D is perhaps TRBD1 (5 bases). The V and J ends lost 2 bases and 5 bases respectively, with 15 bases between them. The CDR3 length is 15 residues. CDR1 is MNHEY, CDR2 SVGAGI, per germline. The CDR3, as DNA: TGTGCCAGCAGTTACGAGGGGAAAAGGGGAACTGAAGCTTTCTTT. It codes for CASSYEGKRGTEAFF.